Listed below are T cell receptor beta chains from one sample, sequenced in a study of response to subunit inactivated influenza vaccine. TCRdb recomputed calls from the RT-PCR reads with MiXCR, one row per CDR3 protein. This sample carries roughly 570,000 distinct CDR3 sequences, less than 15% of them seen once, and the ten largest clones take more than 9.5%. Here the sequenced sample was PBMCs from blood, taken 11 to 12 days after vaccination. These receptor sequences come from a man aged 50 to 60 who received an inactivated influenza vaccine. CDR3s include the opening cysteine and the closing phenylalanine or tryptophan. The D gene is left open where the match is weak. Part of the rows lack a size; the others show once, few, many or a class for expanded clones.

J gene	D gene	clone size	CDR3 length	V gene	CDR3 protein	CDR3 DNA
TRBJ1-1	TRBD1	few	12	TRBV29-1	CSAGQGAAEAFF	TGCAGCGCAGGACAGGGGGCGGCTGAAGCTTTCTTT
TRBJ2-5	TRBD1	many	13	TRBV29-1	CSVSGTGRETQYF	TGCAGCGTTTCCGGGACAGGGCGGGAGACCCAGTACTTC
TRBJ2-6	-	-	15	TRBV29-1	CSVGYTSSGANVLTF	TGCAGCGTTGGTTATACGAGCTCTGGGGCCAACGTCCTGACTTTC
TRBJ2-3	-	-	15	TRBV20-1	CSARHPNQISDTQYF	TGCAGTGCTAGACATCCTAACCAGATATCTGATACGCAGTATTTT
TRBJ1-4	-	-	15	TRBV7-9	CASRRSDATNEKLFF	TGTGCCAGCAGGAGATCGGATGCAACTAATGAAAAACTGTTTTTT
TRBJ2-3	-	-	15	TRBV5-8	CASSKGGASTDTQYF	TGTGCCAGCAGCAAGGGCGGGGCTAGCACAGATACGCAGTATTTT
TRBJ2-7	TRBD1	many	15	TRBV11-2	CASSSIRGRFYEQYF	TGTGCCAGCAGCTCGATCAGGGGGCGATTCTACGAGCAGTACTTC
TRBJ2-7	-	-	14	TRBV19	CASSIGDGHYEQYF	TGTGCCAGTAGTATCGGTGACGGCCACTACGAGCAGTACTTC
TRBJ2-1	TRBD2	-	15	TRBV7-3	CASSSGLAGEDEQFF	TGTGCCAGCAGCTCCGGACTAGCGGGAGAGGATGAGCAGTTCTTC
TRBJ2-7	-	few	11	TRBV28	CASSSPLEQYF	TGTGCCAGCAGTTCGCCGTTAGAGCAGTACTTC
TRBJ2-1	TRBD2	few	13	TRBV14	CASSQESLAGRFF	TGTGCCAGCAGCCAAGAGAGCCTAGCGGGTCGGTTCTTC
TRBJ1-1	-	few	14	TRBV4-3	CASSQDAGATEAFF	TGCGCCAGCAGCCAAGATGCAGGGGCCACTGAAGCTTTCTTT
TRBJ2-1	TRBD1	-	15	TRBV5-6	CASSFNGQGGYEQFF	TGTGCCAGCAGCTTCAATGGACAGGGTGGCTATGAGCAGTTCTTC
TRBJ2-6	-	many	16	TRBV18	CASSPPPGPGANVLTF	TGTGCCAGCTCACCACCTCCAGGGCCTGGGGCCAACGTCCTGACTTTC
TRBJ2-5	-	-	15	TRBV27	CASSPQIADQETQYF	TGTGCCAGCAGTCCACAGATAGCAGACCAAGAGACCCAGTACTTC
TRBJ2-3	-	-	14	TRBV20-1	CSASPGVGTDTQYF	TGCAGTGCTAGCCCCGGGGTTGGCACAGATACGCAGTATTTT
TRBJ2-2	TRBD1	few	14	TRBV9	CASSAGQLDGELFF	TGTGCCAGCAGCGCGGGACAGCTCGACGGGGAGCTGTTTTTT
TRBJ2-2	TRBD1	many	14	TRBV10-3	CAISAGGSTGELFF	TGTGCCATCAGTGCAGGGGGCAGCACCGGGGAGCTGTTTTTT
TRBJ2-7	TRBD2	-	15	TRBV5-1	CASSLYSGGGYEQYF	TGCGCCAGCAGCTTGTACTCCGGGGGGGGATACGAGCAGTACTTC
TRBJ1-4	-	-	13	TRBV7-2	CASSLSRDEKLFF	TGTGCCAGCAGCCTTAGCCGAGATGAAAAACTGTTTTTT
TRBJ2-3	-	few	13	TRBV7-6	CASSAVVGNTQYF	TGTGCCAGCAGCGCGGTCGTGGGGAATACGCAGTATTTT
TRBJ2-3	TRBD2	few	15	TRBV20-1	CSATFAGGQTDTQYF	TGCAGTGCTACTTTCGCGGGAGGGCAAACAGATACGCAGTATTTT
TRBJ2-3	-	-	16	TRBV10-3	CAISEPTGRGTDTQYF	TGTGCCATCAGTGAGCCCACGGGGCGGGGCACAGATACGCAGTATTTT
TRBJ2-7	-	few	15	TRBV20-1	CSARDPLLGVGEQYF	TGCAGTGCTAGAGATCCGCTTCTCGGGGTGGGAGAGCAGTACTTC
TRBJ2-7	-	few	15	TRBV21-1	CASSKVSRKRDEQYF	TGTGCCAGCAGCAAAGTTTCCAGAAAAAGGGACGAGCAGTACTTC
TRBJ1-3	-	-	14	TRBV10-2	CASSDHPGGNTIYF	TGCGCCAGCAGTGATCATCCGGGGGGAAACACCATATATTTT
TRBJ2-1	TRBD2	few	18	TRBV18	CASSPANQLAGKYNEQFF	TGTGCCAGCTCACCAGCGAACCAACTAGCGGGGAAATACAATGAGCAGTTCTTC
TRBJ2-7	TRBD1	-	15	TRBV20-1	CSARVATQGAFQQYF	TGCAGTGCTAGAGTGGCTACCCAGGGGGCCTTCCAGCAGTACTTC
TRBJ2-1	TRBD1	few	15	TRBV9	CASSVLDRAYNEQFF	TGTGCCAGCAGCGTCCTGGACAGGGCATACAATGAGCAGTTCTTC
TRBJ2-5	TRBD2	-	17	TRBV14	CASSHPSTLASQETQYF	TGTGCCAGCAGCCATCCCTCCACACTAGCGAGTCAAGAGACCCAGTACTTC
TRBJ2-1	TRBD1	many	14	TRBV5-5	CASSLGGGVGEQFF	TGTGCCAGCAGCTTGGGAGGGGGCGTTGGTGAGCAGTTCTTC
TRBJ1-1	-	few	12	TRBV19	CASSILNTEAFF	TGTGCCAGTAGTATATTGAACACTGAAGCTTTCTTT
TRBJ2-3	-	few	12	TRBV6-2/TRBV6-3	CASSYVETTQYF	TGTGCCAGCAGTTATGTAGAAACCACGCAGTATTTT
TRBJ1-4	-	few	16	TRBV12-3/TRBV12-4	CASSLGAGVEGEKLFF	TGTGCCAGCAGTTTAGGGGCAGGGGTGGAGGGTGAAAAACTGTTTTTT
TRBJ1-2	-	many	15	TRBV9	CASSGPRGGLYGYTF	TGTGCCAGCAGCGGCCCTCGCGGGGGACTGTATGGCTACACCTTC
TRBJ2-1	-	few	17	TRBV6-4	CASSARSGQSSYNEQFF	TGTGCCAGCAGTGCTCGATCAGGACAGAGCTCCTACAATGAGCAGTTCTTC
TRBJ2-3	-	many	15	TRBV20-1	CSAADGQESTDTQYF	TGCAGTGCTGCAGACGGGCAGGAGAGCACAGATACGCAGTATTTT
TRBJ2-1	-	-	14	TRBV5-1	CASSSTDGYNEQFF	TGCGCCAGCAGCTCGACTGACGGCTACAATGAGCAGTTCTTC
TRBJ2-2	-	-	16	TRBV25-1	CASSEIQNTNTGELFF	TGTGCCAGCAGTGAAATCCAGAATACAAACACCGGGGAGCTGTTTTTT
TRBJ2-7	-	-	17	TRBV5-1	CASSFRDGGVFYYEQYF	TGCGCCAGCAGCTTTCGGGACGGAGGCGTCTTTTACTACGAGCAGTACTTC
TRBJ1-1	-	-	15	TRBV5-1	CASSFESGFSTEAFF	TGCGCCAGCAGTTTTGAGTCGGGGTTTAGCACTGAAGCTTTCTTT
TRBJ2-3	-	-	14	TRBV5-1	CASSLEGIGDTQYF	TGCGCCAGCAGCTTGGAAGGGATAGGAGATACGCAGTATTTT
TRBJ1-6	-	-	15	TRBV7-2	CASSLVGSYNSPLHF	TGTGCCAGCAGCTTAGTGGGAAGCTATAATTCACCCCTCCACTTT
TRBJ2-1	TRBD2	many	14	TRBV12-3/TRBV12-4	CASSPTSGKLEQFF	TGTGCCAGCAGTCCGACTAGCGGGAAATTGGAGCAGTTCTTC
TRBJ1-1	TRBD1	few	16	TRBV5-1	CASSKGTGGWDTEAFF	TGCGCCAGCAGCAAAGGGACAGGGGGTTGGGACACTGAAGCTTTCTTT
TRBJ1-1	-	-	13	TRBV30	CAWIIQTNTEAFF	TGTGCCTGGATCATCCAGACAAACACTGAAGCTTTCTTT
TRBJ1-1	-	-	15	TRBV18	CASSPATGLNTEAFF	TGTGCCAGCTCACCCGCTACAGGGTTGAACACTGAAGCTTTCTTT
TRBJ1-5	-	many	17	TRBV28	CASSFSQGRYSNQPQHF	TGTGCCAGCAGTTTTAGTCAGGGAAGGTATAGCAATCAGCCCCAGCATTTT
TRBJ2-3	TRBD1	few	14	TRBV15	CSSRDREDTDTQYF	TGTTCGTCCCGGGACAGAGAAGACACAGATACGCAGTATTTT
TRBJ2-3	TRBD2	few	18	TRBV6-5	CASSYSGTPRGGTDTQYF	TGTGCCAGCAGTTACTCGGGAACGCCCCGGGGGGGCACAGATACGCAGTATTTT
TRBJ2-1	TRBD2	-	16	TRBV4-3	CANSQDSLAGQNEQFF	TGCGCCAACAGCCAAGACTCTCTAGCGGGGCAGAATGAGCAGTTCTTC
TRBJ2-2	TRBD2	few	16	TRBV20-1	CSAQIWTSGNTGELFF	TGCAGTGCTCAGATATGGACTAGCGGGAACACCGGGGAGCTGTTTTTT
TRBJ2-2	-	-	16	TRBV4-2	CASSQVYGRHTGELFF	TGTGCCAGCAGCCAAGTGTACGGGAGACACACCGGGGAGCTGTTTTTT
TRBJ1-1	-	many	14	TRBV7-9	CASSPRGRNTEAFF	TGTGCCAGCAGCCCTAGGGGACGGAACACTGAAGCTTTCTTT